These 8 T cell receptor beta chains were sequenced from one sample in a study of blood T cell repertoires in COVID-19. The assay was immunoSEQ multiplex PCR, and TCRdb's table has in-frame clones only and misses some. Altogether 140,000 to 150,000 clones are present, over 70% being singletons, with the ten largest covering approximately 8%. The sequenced sample was peripheral blood. The receptor source for this set is a man aged 50-60 years with active or convalescent COVID-19.

The CDR3 region is CASSLPREISYNEQFF. CDR3 in DNA: TGTGCCAGCAGTTTACCGCGGGAGATTTCCTACAATGAGCAGTTCTTC. The chain employs TRBV28 and TRBJ2-1; 7 nucleotides agree with TRBD2. The CDR3 contains 16 residues. V was clipped by 2 bases and J by 1 base; unmatched bases: 5. In germline, CDR1 is MDHEN, CDR2 SYDVKM.

This chain links TRBV28 with TRBJ1-1, with 9 positions matching TRBD1. The J segment lost 5 bases and the V segment lost 3 bases, leaving 7 bases of the junction unmatched. Germline loops: CDR1 MDHEN, CDR2 SYDVKM. This CDR3 contains 15 residues. CDR3 region: CASSLTDRGGTEAFF. The CDR3 DNA sequence: TGTGCCAGCAGTTTGACGGACAGGGGAGGAACTGAAGCTTTCTTT. Using reference TRBV28 and TRBJ1-1 for the parts outside the CDR3, the full variable domain is DVKVTQSSRYLVKRTGEKVFLECVQDMDHENMFWYRQDPGLGLRLIYFSYDVKMKEKGDIPEGYSVSREKKERFSLILESASTNQTSMYLCASSLTDRGGTEAFFGQGTRLTVV.

The rearrangement uses TRBV5-1 and TRBJ1-5, with TRBD1 as a possible D gene (6 bases). The CDR3 is 15 amino acids. Trimming removed 4 bases at V and 6 bases at J, with 17 bases between. In germline, CDR1 is SGHRS, CDR2 YFSETQ. The CDR3: CASSLMTGGGQPQHF. Written as DNA, the CDR3 is TGCGCCAGCAGCCTTATGACAGGAGGAGGTCAGCCCCAGCATTTT.

This clone was seen repeatedly, ten times or more. The chain recombines TRBV27 with TRBJ2-7, with 8 bases identical to TRBD2. CDR3 length equals 15 residues. With 0 bases clipped from V and 2 bases from J, the junction kept 3 bases outside the gene matches. The germline V gene has CDR1 MNHEY and CDR2 SMNVEV (reference sequence). The chain's CDR3 is CASSLSGRGPYEQYF. CDR3 nucleotide sequence: TGTGCCAGCAGTTTATCCGGGAGGGGCCCCTACGAGCAGTACTTC.

The gene calls are TRBV19 and TRBJ2-7; 8 positions agree with TRBD1. This CDR3 comprises 13 residues. Germline CDR1 reads LNHDA; CDR2 reads SQIVND (reference sequence). J gave up 6 bases and V 5 bases, and 6 bases lay outside the gene matches. Here the CDR3 reads CASSPGTGAEQYF. The CDR3 nucleotides are TGTGCCAGTAGTCCGGGGACAGGTGCCGAGCAGTACTTC.

The chain joins TRBV11-2 to TRBJ1-1, with 9 bases aligning to TRBD1. Germline V lookup: CDR1 SGHAT, CDR2 FQNNGV. The CDR3 covers 13 residues. The V gene end was trimmed by 0 bases and the J gene end by 11 bases; junction bases not matched to a gene: 4. CDR3 sequence reads: CASSLERTGAAFF. The CDR3, as DNA: TGTGCCAGCAGCTTAGAGCGGACAGGGGCCGCTTTCTTT. Complete variable domain (other parts from reference TRBV11-2 and TRBJ1-1): EAGVAQSPRYKIIEKRQSVAFWCNPISGHATLYWYQQILGQGPKLLIQFQNNGVVDDSQLPKDRFSAERLKGVDSTLKIQPAKLEDSAVYLCASSLERTGAAFFGQGTRLTVV.

V is TRBV5-1 and J is TRBJ2-7; D gene ambiguous. The CDR3 spans 14 residues. Germline V CDR1 and CDR2: SGHRS, YFSETQ. With 0 bases removed from V and 4 bases from J, the gap between germline ends came to 11 bases. The CDR3: CASSLGHTLYEQYF. In DNA, the CDR3 is TGCGCCAGCAGCTTGGGTCATACGCTATACGAGCAGTACTTC.

The chain combines TRBV3-1 (or the pseudogene TRBV3-2) with TRBJ1-4, with 9 bases matching TRBD1. This CDR3 contains 14 residues. With V trimmed by 4 bases and J by 8 bases, 5 bases remained unmatched. The germline V gene encodes CDR1 LGHDT and CDR2 YNNKEL (reference sequence). DNA of the CDR3: TGTGCCAGCAGCCGAGGACAGGGGAAGGAAAAACTGTTTTTT. Amino acids: CASSRGQGKEKLFF.